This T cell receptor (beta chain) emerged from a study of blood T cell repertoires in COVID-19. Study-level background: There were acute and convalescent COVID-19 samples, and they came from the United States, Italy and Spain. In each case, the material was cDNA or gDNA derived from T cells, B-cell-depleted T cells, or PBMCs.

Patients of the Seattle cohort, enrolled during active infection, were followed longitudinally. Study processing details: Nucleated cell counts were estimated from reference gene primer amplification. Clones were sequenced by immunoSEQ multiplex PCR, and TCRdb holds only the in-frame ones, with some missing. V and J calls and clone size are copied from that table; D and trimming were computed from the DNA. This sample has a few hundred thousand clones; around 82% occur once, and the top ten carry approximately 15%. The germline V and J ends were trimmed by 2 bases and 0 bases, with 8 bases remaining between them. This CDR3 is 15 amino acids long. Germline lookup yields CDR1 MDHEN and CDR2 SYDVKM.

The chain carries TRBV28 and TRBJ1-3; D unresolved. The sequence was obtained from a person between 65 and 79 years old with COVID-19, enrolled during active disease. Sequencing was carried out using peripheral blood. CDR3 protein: CASSLGQNSGNTIYF. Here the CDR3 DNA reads TGTGCCAGCAGTTTAGGCCAGAACTCTGGAAACACCATATATTTT.